A selection of T cell receptor beta chains follows, all from one sample in a study of blood T cell repertoires in COVID-19. Produced via immunoSEQ multiplex PCR; TCRdb's table is partial and in-frame only. In the table there are a few hundred thousand clones, roughly nine tenths of which are singletons. The sample was peripheral blood. These receptors were obtained from a young man with active or convalescent COVID-19. Each CDR3 is given with its conserved first and last residue. The D gene is left open where the match is weak. A clone size is listed for some rows: how often the clone was seen (once, few, many), or a class if it is expanded.

.	TRBV9	TRBJ1-3	.	CASSQGQSSGNTIYF	TGTGCCAGCAGCCAGGGGCAGTCCTCTGGAAACACCATATATTTT
TRBD1	TRBV11-2	TRBJ2-7	.	CASSVGQGNYEQYF	TGTGCCAGCAGCGTGGGACAGGGAAACTACGAGCAGTACTTC
TRBD2	TRBV10-2	TRBJ2-5	once	CARRGGGVQETQYF	TGCGCCAGGAGGGGCGGGGGGGTCCAAGAGACCCAGTACTTC
TRBD2	TRBV7-3	TRBJ2-1	.	CASSPTPRGTYNEQFF	TGTGCCAGCAGTCCAACTCCGCGGGGGACCTACAATGAGCAGTTCTTC
TRBD1	TRBV7-2	TRBJ1-2	.	CASSLVEGAPSGHGYTF	TGTGCCAGCAGCTTAGTCGAGGGGGCACCGTCTGGCCATGGCTACACCTTC
TRBD1	TRBV3-1/TRBV3-2	TRBJ2-2	.	CASSQGDRNTGELFF	TGTGCCAGCAGCCAAGGGGACAGAAACACCGGGGAGCTGTTTTTT
.	TRBV2	TRBJ1-2	.	CASSEGLRGYGYTF	TGTGCCAGCAGTGAAGGTTTGCGGGGCTATGGCTACACCTTC
.	TRBV6-2/TRBV6-3	TRBJ1-2	once	CASSDPSGSYYYGYTF	TGTGCCAGCAGTGACCCATCAGGCTCGTATTACTATGGCTACACCTTC
.	TRBV11-3	TRBJ2-7	.	CASSLASSYEQYF	TGTGCCAGCAGCTTGGCTAGCAGCTACGAGCAGTACTTC
TRBD2	TRBV4-2	TRBJ2-2	.	CASSRASGRSGELFF	TGTGCCAGCAGCCGGGCTAGCGGGAGGTCCGGGGAGCTGTTTTTT
.	TRBV10-1	TRBJ1-1	.	CASSESRQLNTEAFF	TGCGCCAGCAGTGAGTCTAGACAATTGAACACTGAAGCTTTCTTT
TRBD2	TRBV7-9	TRBJ2-1	few	CASSPTSGGHNEQFF	TGTGCCAGCAGCCCAACTAGCGGGGGCCACAATGAGCAGTTCTTC
.	TRBV10-3	TRBJ2-7	.	CAISPGELTYEQYF	TGTGCCATCAGTCCAGGGGAACTCACCTACGAGCAGTACTTC
TRBD1	TRBV4-1	TRBJ1-5	.	CASSHQGVSPQHF	TGCGCCAGCAGCCACCAGGGGGTATCGCCCCAGCATTTT
TRBD2	TRBV19	TRBJ2-7	.	CASSIGNSGSSAREQYF	TGTGCCAGTAGTATAGGTAATAGCGGGAGTTCAGCGAGGGAGCAGTACTTC
TRBD1	TRBV7-9	TRBJ1-5	.	CASSFWGQGNNQPQHF	TGTGCCAGCAGCTTCTGGGGACAGGGGAACAATCAGCCCCAGCATTTT
TRBD2	TRBV4-3	TRBJ2-3	.	CASSQVGLAGQYF	TGCGCCAGCAGCCAAGTGGGGCTAGCGGGGCAGTATTTT
.	TRBV12-5	TRBJ1-4	.	CASGFSAQGPTNEKLFF	TGTGCTAGTGGTTTCTCCGCGCAGGGGCCAACTAATGAAAAACTGTTTTTT
.	TRBV28	TRBJ1-3	.	CASKAGPTTGDTIYF	TGTGCCAGCAAAGCCGGACCGACAACCGGGGACACCATATATTTT
TRBD1	TRBV5-1	TRBJ1-2	.	CASSFQTGDSYGYTF	TGCGCCAGCAGCTTTCAGACAGGGGATAGCTATGGCTACACCTTC
TRBD1	TRBV24-1	TRBJ1-2	.	CATPQGEAHGYTF	TGTGCCACCCCCCAGGGGGAGGCTCATGGCTACACCTTC
.	TRBV6-2/TRBV6-3	TRBJ2-4	.	CASSWRTAKNIQYF	TGTGCCAGCAGTTGGAGGACAGCCAAAAACATTCAGTACTTC
TRBD1	TRBV12-3/TRBV12-4	TRBJ1-4	.	CASTPGQGEKLFF	TGTGCCAGTACACCCGGACAGGGCGAAAAACTGTTTTTT
TRBD1	TRBV18	TRBJ2-7	.	CASSPTGTGTYEQYF	TGTGCCAGCTCACCTACCGGGACAGGGACCTACGAGCAGTACTTC
TRBD2	TRBV28	TRBJ2-1	.	CASRLYFKPGRVANEQFF	TGTGCCAGCAGACTATATTTCAAACCAGGGAGGGTTGCGAATGAGCAGTTCTTC
.	TRBV3-1/TRBV3-2	TRBJ1-2	.	CASSQAGASGYTF	TGTGCCAGCAGCCAAGCAGGGGCCAGTGGCTACACCTTC
TRBD2	TRBV2	TRBJ2-7	.	CASSVERGASEQYF	TGTGCCAGCAGTGTAGAGCGGGGGGCTAGCGAGCAGTACTTC
.	TRBV28	TRBJ2-7	.	CASSLVWGDASSYEQYF	TGTGCCAGCAGTTTGGTCTGGGGGGACGCTTCCTCCTACGAGCAGTACTTC
.	TRBV19	TRBJ2-2	.	CASSRRAGNTGELFF	TGTGCCAGTAGTAGACGGGCGGGGAACACCGGGGAGCTGTTTTTT
.	TRBV19	TRBJ1-1	.	CASSIVGTVTEAFF	TGTGCCAGTAGTATAGTAGGGACTGTAACTGAAGCTTTCTTT
.	TRBV6-5	TRBJ1-3	.	CASRSDNTRNTIYF	TGTGCCAGCAGATCCGACAATACCCGAAACACCATATATTTT
.	TRBV27	TRBJ1-1	.	CASSPSPGFSEAFF	TGTGCCAGCAGTCCAAGCCCAGGTTTCTCTGAAGCTTTCTTT
TRBD2	TRBV11-2	TRBJ2-3	.	CASSLRTSGRWADTQYF	TGTGCCAGCAGCCTCCGGACTAGCGGGAGGTGGGCAGATACGCAGTATTTT
.	TRBV5-6	TRBJ1-6	once	CASSLDSYNSPLHF	TGTGCCAGCAGTTTGGACAGTTACAATTCACCCCTCCACTTT
TRBD2	TRBV7-9	TRBJ2-5	.	CASSPDRTLAGGPETQYF	TGTGCCAGCAGCCCGGACAGGACACTAGCGGGAGGGCCAGAGACCCAGTACTTC
.	TRBV27	TRBJ2-3	.	CASSFVPSQQGDTQYF	TGTGCCAGCAGTTTTGTACCCTCTCAACAGGGAGATACGCAGTATTTT
.	TRBV28	TRBJ1-1	few	CASSWDTMNTEAFF	TGTGCCAGCAGTTGGGACACAATGAACACTGAAGCTTTCTTT
TRBD1	TRBV27	TRBJ1-1	.	CASSLQGGGMNTEAFF	TGTGCCAGCAGCCTTCAGGGGGGAGGCATGAACACTGAAGCTTTCTTT
TRBD1	TRBV19	TRBJ1-4	.	CATLDGTGGEKLFF	TGTGCCACCCTAGACGGGACAGGTGGCGAAAAACTGTTTTTT
.	TRBV10-1	TRBJ2-1	.	CASTGTPSSYNEQFF	TGCGCCAGCACCGGGACACCGAGCTCCTACAATGAGCAGTTCTTC
.	TRBV14	TRBJ2-7	once	CASSQDPRNQEYF	TGTGCCAGCAGCCAAGATCCACGGAACCAGGAGTACTTC
.	TRBV28	TRBJ1-2	.	CASSLWGGAHYGYTF	TGTGCCAGCAGTTTATGGGGGGGAGCTCACTATGGCTACACCTTC
.	TRBV5-1	TRBJ2-2	.	CASSLAPAENTGELFF	TGCGCCAGCAGCTTGGCCCCAGCGGAGAACACCGGGGAGCTGTTTTTT
.	TRBV29-1	TRBJ1-1	.	CSVEGDFLRTLNTEAFF	TGCAGCGTTGAGGGGGACTTCCTACGAACTCTGAACACTGAAGCTTTCTTT
.	TRBV28	TRBJ1-4	.	CASSLGGTNEKLFF	TGTGCCAGCAGTTTAGGGGGGACTAATGAAAAACTGTTTTTT
.	TRBV5-5	TRBJ2-7	.	CASSLYLPTVHRAHSYEQYF	TGTGCCAGCAGCTTGTACTTGCCTACTGTCCACAGGGCTCACTCCTACGAGCAGTACTTC
TRBD2	TRBV29-1	TRBJ2-1	.	CSVPKGGLALNEQFF	TGCAGCGTTCCCAAGGGGGGACTAGCGTTAAATGAGCAGTTCTTC
.	TRBV10-3	TRBJ1-3	few	CATRQVPSGNTIYF	TGTGCCACCCGACAGGTACCCTCTGGAAACACCATATATTTT
.	TRBV9	TRBJ2-7	.	CASSPAGLSYEQYF	TGTGCCAGCAGTCCCGCGGGGCTCTCCTACGAGCAGTACTTC
.	TRBV28	TRBJ2-7	.	CASSTRDLLGEQYF	TGTGCCAGCAGCACCCGGGACTTACTGGGCGAGCAGTACTTC
TRBD1	TRBV6-5	TRBJ2-3	.	CASSRTGVTDTQYF	TGTGCCAGCAGTCGGACAGGGGTTACAGATACGCAGTATTTT